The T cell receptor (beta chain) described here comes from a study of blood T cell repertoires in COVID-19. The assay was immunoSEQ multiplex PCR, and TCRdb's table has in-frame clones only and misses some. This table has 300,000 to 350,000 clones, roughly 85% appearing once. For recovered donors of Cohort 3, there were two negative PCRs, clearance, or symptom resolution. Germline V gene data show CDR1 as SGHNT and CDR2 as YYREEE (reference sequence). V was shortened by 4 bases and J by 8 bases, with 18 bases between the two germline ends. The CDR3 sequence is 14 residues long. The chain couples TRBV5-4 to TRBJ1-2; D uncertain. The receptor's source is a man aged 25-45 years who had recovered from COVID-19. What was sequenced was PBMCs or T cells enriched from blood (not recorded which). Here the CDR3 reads CASSMYEAVSGYTF. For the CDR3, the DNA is TGTGCCAGCAGCATGTACGAGGCAGTTTCCGGCTACACCTTC.